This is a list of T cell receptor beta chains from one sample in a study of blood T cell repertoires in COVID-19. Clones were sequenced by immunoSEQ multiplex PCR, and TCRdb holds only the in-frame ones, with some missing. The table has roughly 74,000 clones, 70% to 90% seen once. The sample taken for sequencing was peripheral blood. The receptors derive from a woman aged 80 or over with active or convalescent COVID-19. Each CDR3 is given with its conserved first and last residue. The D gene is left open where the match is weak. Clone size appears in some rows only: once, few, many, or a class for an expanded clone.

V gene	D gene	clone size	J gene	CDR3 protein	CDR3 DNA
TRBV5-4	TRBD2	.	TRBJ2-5	CASSLTSGRETQYF	TGTGCCAGCAGCTTGACTAGCGGGAGGGAGACCCAGTACTTC
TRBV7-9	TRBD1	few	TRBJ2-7	CASSLEQGAGEQYF	TGTGCCAGCAGCTTAGAGCAGGGGGCGGGCGAGCAGTACTTC
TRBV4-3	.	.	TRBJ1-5	CASSQVWGDNQPQHF	TGCGCCAGCAGCCAAGTTTGGGGGGATAATCAGCCCCAGCATTTT
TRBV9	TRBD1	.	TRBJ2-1	CASSSRQGRDEQFF	TGTGCCAGCAGCTCGCGACAGGGCAGGGATGAGCAGTTCTTC
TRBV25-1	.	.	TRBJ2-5	CASSAGTGTYQETQYF	TGTGCCAGCAGTGCCGGGACTGGGACGTACCAAGAGACCCAGTACTTC
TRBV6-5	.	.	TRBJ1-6	CASSLSVRNSPLHF	TGTGCCAGCAGTTTGAGTGTTCGGAATTCACCCCTCCACTTT
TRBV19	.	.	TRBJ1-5	CASSRRQVGNQPQHF	TGTGCCAGTAGTAGGAGACAGGTGGGCAATCAGCCCCAGCATTTT
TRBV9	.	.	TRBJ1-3	CASSVTVTGNTIYF	TGTGCCAGCAGCGTGACAGTGACTGGAAACACCATATATTTT
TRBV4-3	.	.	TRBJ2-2	CASSQWGGQVTGELFF	TGCGCCAGCAGCCAATGGGGGGGGCAGGTCACCGGGGAGCTGTTTTTT
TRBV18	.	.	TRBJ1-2	CASSPPVVGVRGGYTF	TGTGCCAGCTCACCACCGGTCGTAGGCGTGAGAGGGGGCTACACCTTC
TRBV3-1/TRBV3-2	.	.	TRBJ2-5	CASSHRGETQYF	TGTGCCAGCAGCCACCGGGGGGAGACCCAGTACTTC
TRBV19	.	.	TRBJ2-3	CASSMGGGRTDTQYF	TGTGCCAGTAGTATGGGGGGTGGCCGAACAGATACGCAGTATTTT
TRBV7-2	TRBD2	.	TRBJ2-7	CASSPYFSPRLAGSYEQYF	TGTGCCAGCAGCCCATACTTTTCCCCACGACTAGCGGGTTCCTACGAGCAGTACTTC
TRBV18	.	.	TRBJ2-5	CASSRGTGYQETQYF	TGTGCCAGCTCAAGAGGAACCGGGTACCAAGAGACCCAGTACTTC
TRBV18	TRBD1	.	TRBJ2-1	CASSPFGTGANEQFF	TGTGCCAGCTCACCTTTTGGGACAGGAGCCAATGAGCAGTTCTTC
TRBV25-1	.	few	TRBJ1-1	CASRPLGEADTEAFF	TGTGCCAGCAGACCTCTAGGGGAGGCGGACACTGAAGCTTTCTTT
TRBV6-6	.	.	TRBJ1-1	CASSRDSLGAFF	TGTGCCAGCAGTAGGGACTCCCTCGGGGCTTTCTTT
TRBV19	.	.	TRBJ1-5	CASSLRLNQPQHF	TGTGCCAGTAGCCTCAGACTCAATCAGCCCCAGCATTTT
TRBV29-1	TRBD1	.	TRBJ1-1	CSVTGVVTEAFF	TGCAGCGTTACAGGGGTCGTAACTGAAGCTTTCTTT
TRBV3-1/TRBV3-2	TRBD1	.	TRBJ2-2	CASRTLDRGGYTGELFF	TGTGCCAGCAGAACCTTAGACAGGGGAGGTTACACCGGGGAGCTGTTTTTT
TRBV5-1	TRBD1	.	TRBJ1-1	CASSLQGMLNTEAFF	TGCGCCAGCAGCTTACAGGGGATGTTGAACACTGAAGCTTTCTTT
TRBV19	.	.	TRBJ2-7	CASSPGHGYEQYF	TGTGCCAGTAGCCCCGGACACGGCTACGAGCAGTACTTC
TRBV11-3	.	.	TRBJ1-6	CASAAGGVSPLHF	TGTGCCAGCGCAGCGGGAGGGGTTTCACCCCTCCACTTT
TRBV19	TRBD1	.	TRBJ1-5	CASSLETGYSNQPQHF	TGTGCCAGTAGTCTCGAGACAGGGTATAGCAATCAGCCCCAGCATTTT
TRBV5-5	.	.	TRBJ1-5	CASSLGQGRNQPQHF	TGTGCCAGCAGCTTGGGGCAGGGGCGCAATCAGCCCCAGCATTTT
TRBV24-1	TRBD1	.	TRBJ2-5	CATSGRGRGETQYF	TGTGCCACCAGTGGCAGGGGGCGAGGGGAGACCCAGTACTTC
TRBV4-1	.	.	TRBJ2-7	CASSQLGRGLAYEQYF	TGCGCCAGCAGCCAACTCGGTCGGGGTCTTGCCTACGAGCAGTACTTC
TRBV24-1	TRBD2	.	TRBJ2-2	CATSENSRGGNTGELFF	TGTGCCACCAGTGAGAACTCGCGGGGGGGCAACACCGGGGAGCTGTTTTTT
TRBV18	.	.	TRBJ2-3	CASSPTDTQYF	TGTGCCAGCTCACCAACTGATACGCAGTATTTT
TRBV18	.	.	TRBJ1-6	CASSPLGQGPSSYNSPLHF	TGTGCCAGCTCACCTCTCGGCCAGGGTCCTTCCTCCTATAATTCACCCCTCCACTTT
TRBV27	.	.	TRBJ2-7	CAINEGSSYEQYF	TGTGCCATCAACGAGGGCAGCTCCTACGAGCAGTACTTC
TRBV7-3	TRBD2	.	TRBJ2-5	CASSPSGNQETQYF	TGTGCCAGCAGTCCCAGCGGGAACCAAGAGACCCAGTACTTC
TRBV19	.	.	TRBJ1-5	CASSPSRGYSNQPQHF	TGTGCCAGTAGTCCCTCCCGGGGGTATAGCAATCAGCCCCAGCATTTT
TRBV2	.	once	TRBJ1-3	CASSGTTGRGNTIYF	TGTGCCAGCAGTGGGACCACAGGGAGAGGAAACACCATATATTTT
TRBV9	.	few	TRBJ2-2	CASSVVGGGVAGELFF	TGTGCCAGCAGCGTAGTAGGAGGGGGCGTCGCCGGGGAGCTGTTTTTT